This T cell receptor beta chain was documented in a study of beta chain features in type 1 diabetes. Points from the study as a whole: Sequencing used cDNA, and cells with high TCR expression could therefore be over-represented. There was a moderate but significant shortening of TCRB CDR3s in all four CD4+ subsets of Type 1 diabetes patients.

Each of the CD4+ naive, central memory, regulatory and stem cell-like memory populations was sorted via CD45RO/CCR7/CD25/CD127/CD95/CD27. This CDR3 contains 13 residues. V was trimmed by 6 bases and J by 0 bases, leaving 8 bases between them. The V gene's germline CDR1 is SNHLY and CDR2 FYNNEI. Sequencing targeted expressed TCRB transcripts, as all isolated RNA had been reverse transcribed. Approximately 3.6 million reads was the average for naive, central memory and regulatory T cell samples. Data came from immunoSEQ multiplex PCR; TCRdb stores just in-frame clones and leaves some out. The sample includes 330,000 or so clones, approximately 12% of them seen just once. This clone has just a few counts. Its specificity is not known.

This clonotype originated in a woman between 18 and 29 years old with type 1 diabetes. Specimen: naive CD4+ T cells from blood. This chain uses TRBV2 with TRBJ1-1; D is uncertain. The CDR3 DNA sequence: TGTGCCAGCAGAGGAGAGATGAACACTGAAGCTTTCTTT. This sequence encodes CASRGEMNTEAFF.